The clone carrying this T cell receptor (beta chain) has ten or more counts. The antigen is not known. The source of the sample is a study of shared clonotypes between healthy human individuals. Findings of the study overall: The study found about 5% of naive CD4 clonotypes shared across four donors.

This CDR3 contains 14 residues. V shed 4 bases and J shed 0 bases, with 13 bases lying between them. Germline CDR1 is SQVTM and CDR2 is ANQGSEA. Using immunoSEQ multiplex PCR, the repertoire was profiled, and TCRdb retains in-frame clones only, with some absent. The sample holds over 850,000 clones, more than 75% seen once. Partitioning of CD4+ cells yielded a CD45RA+ naive subset and a CD45RA-negative memory subset. Specimen: memory CD4+ T cells from PBMCs. The subset is: CD45RA-negative fraction. This TCR derives from a man between 18 and 29 years old in good health. Some clones in this sample may be carry-over from other donors' samples. The rearrangement joins TRBV29-1 to TRBJ2-7; D may be TRBD1 or TRBD2 (5 bases each). In DNA, the CDR3 is TGCAGCGTTGGGCGAGGGGAAGGCTCCTACGAGCAGTACTTC. Residues: CSVGRGEGSYEQYF.